The source of this T cell receptor (beta chain) is a study of T cells in Graves' hyperthyroidism and ophthalmopathy. The ends lost 0 bases at V and 5 bases at J; junction bases unmatched: 2. The CDR3 consists of 15 residues. Looked up from germline, CDR1 is LNHNV and CDR2 is YYDKDF (reference sequence). Details on this clonotype: The antigen remains unidentified.

Each diagnosis drew on symptoms, thyroxine, TRAb, thyroid ultrasound and orbital computed tomography findings. Fresh peripheral blood, approximately 10 ml, yielded the PBMCs. TCR beta CDR3 regions were amplified from RNA transcripts. Carried out on the TCR CDR3, a first-round RT-PCR used the HTBI primer set. TCRdb used MiXCR to reprocess the multiplex PCR reads, holding one entry per CDR3 protein. Of some 620,000 distinct CDR3 sequences listed, about 17% are singletons. General study results and limits: The majority of expanded thyroid clonotypes above 0.001 also appeared in blood. The model predicted ophthalmopathy a median approximately six months before onset.

V is TRBV15 and J is TRBJ1-4, with 8 bases aligning to TRBD1. This TCR was sampled from a woman between 25 and 40 years old with Graves' hyperthyroidism. Sequenced sample: blood. CDR3 protein: CATSRDRGLNEKLFF. CDR3 coding DNA: TGTGCCACCAGCAGAGACAGGGGGCTAAATGAAAAACTGTTTTTT.